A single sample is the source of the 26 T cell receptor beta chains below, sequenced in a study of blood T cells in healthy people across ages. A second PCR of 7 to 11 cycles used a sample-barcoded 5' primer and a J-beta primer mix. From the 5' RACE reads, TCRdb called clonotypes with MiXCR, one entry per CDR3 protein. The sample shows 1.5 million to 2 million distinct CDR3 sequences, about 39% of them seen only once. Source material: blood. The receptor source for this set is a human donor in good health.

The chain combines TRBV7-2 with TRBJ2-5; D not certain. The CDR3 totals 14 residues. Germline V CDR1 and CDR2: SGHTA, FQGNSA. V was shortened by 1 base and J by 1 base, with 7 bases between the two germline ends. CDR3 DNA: TGTGCCAGCAGCTTAGAGGTCAGCCAAGAGACCCAGTACTTC. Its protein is CASSLEVSQETQYF.

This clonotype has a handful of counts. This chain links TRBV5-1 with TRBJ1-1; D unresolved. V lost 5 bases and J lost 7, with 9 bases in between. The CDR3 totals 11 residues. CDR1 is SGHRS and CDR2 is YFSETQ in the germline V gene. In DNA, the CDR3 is TGCGCCAGCAGAACCCGAAATGAAGCTTTCTTT. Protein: CASRTRNEAFF. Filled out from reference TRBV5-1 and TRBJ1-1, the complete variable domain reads KAGVTQTPRYLIKTRGQQVTLSCSPISGHRSVSWYQQTPGQGLQFLFEYFSETQRNKGNFPGRFSGRQFSNSRSEMNVSTLELGDSALYLCASRTRNEAFFGQGTRLTVV.

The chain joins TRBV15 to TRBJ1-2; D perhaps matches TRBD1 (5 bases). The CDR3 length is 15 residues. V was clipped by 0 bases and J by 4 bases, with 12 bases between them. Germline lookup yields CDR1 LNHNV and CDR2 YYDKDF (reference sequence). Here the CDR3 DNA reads TGTGCCACCAGCAGAGACCCTCGGGGGAGCTATGGCTACACCTTC. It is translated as CATSRDPRGSYGYTF. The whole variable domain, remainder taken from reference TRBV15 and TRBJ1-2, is DAMVIQNPRYQVTQFGKPVTLSCSQTLNHNVMYWYQQKSSQAPKLLFHYYDKDFNNEADTPDNFQSRRPNTSFCFLDIRSPGLGDTAMYLCATSRDPRGSYGYTFGSGTRLTVV.

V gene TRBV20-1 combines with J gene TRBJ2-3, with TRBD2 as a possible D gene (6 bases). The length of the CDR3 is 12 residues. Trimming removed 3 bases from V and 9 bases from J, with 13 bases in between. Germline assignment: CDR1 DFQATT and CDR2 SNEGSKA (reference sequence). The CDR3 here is CSASPVEGTQYF. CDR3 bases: TGCAGTGCTAGCCCTGTGGAGGGGACGCAGTATTTT.

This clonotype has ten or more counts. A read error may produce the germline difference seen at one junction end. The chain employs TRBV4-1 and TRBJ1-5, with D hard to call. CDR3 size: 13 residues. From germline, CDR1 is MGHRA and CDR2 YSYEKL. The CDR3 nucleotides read TGTGCCAGCAGCCAATCGGGCAATCAGCCCCAGCATTTT. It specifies CASSQSGNQPQHF.

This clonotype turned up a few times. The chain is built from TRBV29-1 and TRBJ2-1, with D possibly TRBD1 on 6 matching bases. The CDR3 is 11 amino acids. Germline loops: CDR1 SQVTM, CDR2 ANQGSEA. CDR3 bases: TGCAGTGGCACGGACAGCGATGAGCAGTTCTTC. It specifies CSGTDSDEQFF.

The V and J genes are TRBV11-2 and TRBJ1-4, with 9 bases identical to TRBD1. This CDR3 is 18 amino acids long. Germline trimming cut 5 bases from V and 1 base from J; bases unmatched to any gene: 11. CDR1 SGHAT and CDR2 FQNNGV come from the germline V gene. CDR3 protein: CASSPLPGTGLTNEKLFF. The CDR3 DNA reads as TGTGCCAGCAGCCCCCTTCCCGGGACAGGGTTAACTAATGAAAAACTGTTTTTT.

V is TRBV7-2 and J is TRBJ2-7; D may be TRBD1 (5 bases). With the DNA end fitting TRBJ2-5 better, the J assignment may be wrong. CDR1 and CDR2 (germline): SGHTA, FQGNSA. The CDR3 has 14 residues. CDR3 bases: TGTGCCAGCAGCTTTTACCCAGGGCTAGAGACCCAGTACTTC. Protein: CASSFYPGLETQYF.

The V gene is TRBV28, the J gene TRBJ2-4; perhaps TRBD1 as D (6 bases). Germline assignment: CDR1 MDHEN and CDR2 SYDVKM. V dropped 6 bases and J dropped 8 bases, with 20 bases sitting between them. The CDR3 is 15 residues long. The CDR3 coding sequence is TGTGCCAGCAGGCTAGTTCTCAGGGGAAGACACATTCAGTACTTC. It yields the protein CASRLVLRGRHIQYF. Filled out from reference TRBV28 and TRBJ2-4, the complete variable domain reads DVKVTQSSRYLVKRTGEKVFLECVQDMDHENMFWYRQDPGLGLRLIYFSYDVKMKEKGDIPEGYSVSREKKERFSLILESASTNQTSMYLCASRLVLRGRHIQYFGAGTRLSVL.

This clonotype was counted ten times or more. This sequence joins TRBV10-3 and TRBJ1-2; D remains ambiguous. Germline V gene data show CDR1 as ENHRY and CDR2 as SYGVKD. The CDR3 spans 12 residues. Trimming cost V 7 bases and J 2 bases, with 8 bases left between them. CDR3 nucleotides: TGTGCCATCAAAACAGACAACTATGGCTACACCTTC. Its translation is CAIKTDNYGYTF.

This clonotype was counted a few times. Written as DNA, the CDR3 is TGTGCCACCAGCAGAGATTCTTGGCAGGGCTCCTACAATGAGCAGTTCTTC. Protein product: CATSRDSWQGSYNEQFF. V gene TRBV15 combines with J gene TRBJ2-1; a weak D match, TRBD1 (5 bases). CDR1 LNHNV and CDR2 YYDKDF come from the germline V gene (reference sequence). The V end lost 0 bases, the J end lost 0 bases, and 12 bases lay between the germline ends. This CDR3 region has 17 residues. The entire variable domain, with the rest obtained from reference TRBV15 and TRBJ2-1, is as follows: DAMVIQNPRYQVTQFGKPVTLSCSQTLNHNVMYWYQQKSSQAPKLLFHYYDKDFNNEADTPDNFQSRRPNTSFCFLDIRSPGLGDTAMYLCATSRDSWQGSYNEQFFGPGTRLTVL.

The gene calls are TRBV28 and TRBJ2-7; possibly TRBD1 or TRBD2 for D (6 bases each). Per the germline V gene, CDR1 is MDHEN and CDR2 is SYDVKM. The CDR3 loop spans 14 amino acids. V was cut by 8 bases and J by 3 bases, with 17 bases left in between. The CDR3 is CASRRGEGIYEQYF. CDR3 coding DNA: TGTGCCAGCCGAAGGGGGGAAGGGATCTACGAGCAGTACTTC. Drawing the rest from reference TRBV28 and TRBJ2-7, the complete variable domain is DVKVTQSSRYLVKRTGEKVFLECVQDMDHENMFWYRQDPGLGLRLIYFSYDVKMKEKGDIPEGYSVSREKKERFSLILESASTNQTSMYLCASRRGEGIYEQYFGPGTRLTVT.

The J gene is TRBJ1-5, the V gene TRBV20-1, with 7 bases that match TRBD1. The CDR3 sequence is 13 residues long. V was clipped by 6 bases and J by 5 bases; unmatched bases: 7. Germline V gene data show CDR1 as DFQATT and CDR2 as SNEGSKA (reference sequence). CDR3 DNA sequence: TGCAGTGCGAGAAGGGACAGTCATCAGCCCCAGCATTTT. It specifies CSARRDSHQPQHF.

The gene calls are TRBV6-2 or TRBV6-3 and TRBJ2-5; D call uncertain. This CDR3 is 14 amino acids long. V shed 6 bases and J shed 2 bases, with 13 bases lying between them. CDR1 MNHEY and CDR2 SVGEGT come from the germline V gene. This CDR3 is CASRTLPPQETQYF. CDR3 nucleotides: TGTGCCAGCAGAACCCTCCCACCGCAAGAGACCCAGTACTTC.

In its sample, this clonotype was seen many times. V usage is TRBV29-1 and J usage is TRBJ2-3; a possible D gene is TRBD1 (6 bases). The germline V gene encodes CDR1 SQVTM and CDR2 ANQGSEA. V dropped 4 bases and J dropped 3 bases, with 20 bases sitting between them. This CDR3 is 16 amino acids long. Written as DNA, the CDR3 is TGCAGCGTTGCAGGGGCGACAGCAGGAGGAACAGATACGCAGTATTTT. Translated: CSVAGATAGGTDTQYF.

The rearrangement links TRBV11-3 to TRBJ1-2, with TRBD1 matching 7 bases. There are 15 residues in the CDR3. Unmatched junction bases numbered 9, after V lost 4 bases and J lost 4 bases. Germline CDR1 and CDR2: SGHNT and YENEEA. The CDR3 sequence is CASSSKTGFGYGYTF. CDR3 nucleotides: TGTGCCAGCAGCTCGAAGACAGGGTTCGGCTATGGCTACACCTTC. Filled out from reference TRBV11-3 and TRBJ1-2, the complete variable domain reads EAGVVQSPRYKIIEKKQPVAFWCNPISGHNTLYWYLQNLGQGPELLIRYENEEAVDDSQLPKDRFSAERLKGVDSTLKIQPAELGDSAVYLCASSSKTGFGYGYTFGSGTRLTVV.

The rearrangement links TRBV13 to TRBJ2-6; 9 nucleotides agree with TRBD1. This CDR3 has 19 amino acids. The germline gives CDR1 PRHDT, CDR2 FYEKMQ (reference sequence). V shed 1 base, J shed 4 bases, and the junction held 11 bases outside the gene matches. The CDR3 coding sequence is TGTGCCAGCAGCTTAGAACTCCGGGACAGGGTAACCGGGGCCAACGTCCTGACTTTC. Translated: CASSLELRDRVTGANVLTF.

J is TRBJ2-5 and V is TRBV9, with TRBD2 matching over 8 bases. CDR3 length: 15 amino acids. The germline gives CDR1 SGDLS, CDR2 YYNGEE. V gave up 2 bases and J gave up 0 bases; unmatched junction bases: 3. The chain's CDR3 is CASSVYSGDQETQYF. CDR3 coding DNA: TGTGCCAGCAGCGTTTATAGCGGGGACCAAGAGACCCAGTACTTC.

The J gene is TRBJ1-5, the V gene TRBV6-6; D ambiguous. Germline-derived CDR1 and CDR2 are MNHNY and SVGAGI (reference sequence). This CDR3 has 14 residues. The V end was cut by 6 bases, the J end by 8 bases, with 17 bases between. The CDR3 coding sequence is TGTGCCAGCAGACGAACCGGTATAATGGAGCCCCAGCATTTT. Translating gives CASRRTGIMEPQHF.

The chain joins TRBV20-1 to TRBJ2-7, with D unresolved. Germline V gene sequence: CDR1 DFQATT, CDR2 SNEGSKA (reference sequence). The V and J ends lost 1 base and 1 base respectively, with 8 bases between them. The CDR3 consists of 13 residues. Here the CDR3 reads CSARGTWSYEQYF. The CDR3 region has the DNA TGCAGTGCTAGAGGGACCTGGTCCTACGAGCAGTACTTC.

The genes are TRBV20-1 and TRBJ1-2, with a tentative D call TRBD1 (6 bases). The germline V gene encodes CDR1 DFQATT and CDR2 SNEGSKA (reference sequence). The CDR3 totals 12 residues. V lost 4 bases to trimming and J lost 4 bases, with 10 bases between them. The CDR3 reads CSAMTGPYGYTF. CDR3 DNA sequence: TGCAGTGCTATGACAGGCCCCTATGGCTACACCTTC.

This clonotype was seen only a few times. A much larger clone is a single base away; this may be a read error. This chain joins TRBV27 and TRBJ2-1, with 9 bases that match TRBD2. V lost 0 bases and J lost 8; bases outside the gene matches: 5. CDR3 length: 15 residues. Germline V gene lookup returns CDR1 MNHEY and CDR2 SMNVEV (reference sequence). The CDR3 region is CASSLSAGGRDEQFF. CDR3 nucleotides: TGTGCCAGCAGTTTATCGGCGGGGGGGCGCGATGAGCAGTTCTTC.

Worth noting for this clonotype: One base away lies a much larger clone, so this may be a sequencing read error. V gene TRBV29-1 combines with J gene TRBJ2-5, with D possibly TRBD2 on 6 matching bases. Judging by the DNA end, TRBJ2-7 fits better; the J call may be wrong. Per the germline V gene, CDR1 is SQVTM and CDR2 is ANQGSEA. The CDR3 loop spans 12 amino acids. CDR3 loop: CSGCGGSYEQYF. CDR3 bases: TGCAGCGGATGCGGAGGGTCCTACGAGCAGTACTTC.

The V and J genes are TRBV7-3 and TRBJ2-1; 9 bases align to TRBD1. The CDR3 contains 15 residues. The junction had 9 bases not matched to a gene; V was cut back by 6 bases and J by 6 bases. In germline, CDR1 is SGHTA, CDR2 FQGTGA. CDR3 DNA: TGTGCCAGCAGGGCCACAGGGGGCCGTGGCAATGAGCAGTTCTTC. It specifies CASRATGGRGNEQFF.

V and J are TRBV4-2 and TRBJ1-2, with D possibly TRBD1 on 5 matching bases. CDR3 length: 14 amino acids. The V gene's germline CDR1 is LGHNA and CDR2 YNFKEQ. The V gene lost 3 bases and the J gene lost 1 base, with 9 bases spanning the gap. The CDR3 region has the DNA TGTGCCAGCAGCCAGAGCCAGGGTAACTATGGCTACACCTTC. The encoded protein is CASSQSQGNYGYTF.

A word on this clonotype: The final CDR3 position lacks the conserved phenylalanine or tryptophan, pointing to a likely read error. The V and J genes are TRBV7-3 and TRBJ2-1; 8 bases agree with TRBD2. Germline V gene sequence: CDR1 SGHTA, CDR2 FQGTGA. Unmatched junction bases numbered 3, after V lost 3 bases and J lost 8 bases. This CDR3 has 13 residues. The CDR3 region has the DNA TGTGCCAGCAGCTTCCGGGGGGGGTATGAGCAGTTCTCC. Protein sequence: CASSFRGGYEQFS.